This TCR beta chain emerged from a study of T cell responses to AZD1222 COVID-19 vaccine. The wider study: The study pooled second doses at about 4 or about 12 weeks.

A remark on this clone: Antigen: not known.

The assay was immunoSEQ multiplex PCR, and TCRdb's table has in-frame clones only and misses some. The repertoire holds more than 70,000 clones, with around 83% as singletons. Study-wide results and caveats: The donors showed a predominance of white British ancestry and of females, with possible underestimation of clonal diversity. Nearly half of unique spike-specific TCRs reportedly avoided B.1.351 and B.1.1.7 mutated regions. Baseline testing showed seropositivity in only five or six AZD1222 recipients.

Looked up from germline, CDR1 is MNHEY and CDR2 is SMNVEV (reference sequence). This CDR3 is 15 amino acids long. Trimming left V 2 bases short and J 3 bases short, with 14 bases between. The TCR sequence derives from an adult in good health. The chain combines TRBV27 with TRBJ2-7; D is perhaps TRBD2 (6 bases). The sample consisted of peripheral blood, taken on day 0 of AZD1222 vaccination. For the CDR3, the DNA is TGTGCCAGCAGTTTACGGACACGGACTAACTACGAGCAGTACTTC. Translating it yields CASSLRTRTNYEQYF.